Listed below are T cell receptor beta chains from one sample, sequenced in a study of blood T cell repertoires in COVID-19. Sequenced by immunoSEQ multiplex PCR; TCRdb stores in-frame clones only, minus some. The sample contains approximately 130,000 clones, around three quarters of which appear only once. What was sequenced was peripheral blood. Source of these receptors: a human donor in a cohort sampled during active COVID-19. CDR3s include the opening cysteine and the closing phenylalanine or tryptophan. A D gene is named only where the DNA matches it firmly. Only some rows state a clone size, as once, few, many or a class for expanded clones.

>TRBJ2-3|TRBD1|once|TRBV5-4
CASSPGTDQDTQYF
TGTGCCAGCAGCCCCGGGACAGACCAAGATACGCAGTATTTT
>TRBJ2-1|NA|NA|TRBV5-1
CASSPPGQYNEQFF
TGCGCCAGCAGCCCCCCGGGACAATACAATGAGCAGTTCTTC
>TRBJ2-3|NA|NA|TRBV2
CASSERLPSTDTQYF
TGTGCCAGCAGTGAGAGGCTACCTAGCACAGATACGCAGTATTTT
>TRBJ2-3|TRBD2|once|TRBV9
CASSASGGITDTQYF
TGTGCCAGCAGTGCTAGCGGGGGGATCACAGATACGCAGTATTTT
>TRBJ1-2|NA|NA|TRBV4-1
CASSQFSVGQNYGYTF
TGCGCCAGCAGCCAGTTTTCGGTCGGACAGAACTATGGCTACACCTTC
>TRBJ1-4|TRBD1|NA|TRBV19
CASSPRDRSATNEKLFF
TGTGCCAGTAGTCCCCGGGACAGATCCGCAACTAATGAAAAACTGTTTTTT
>TRBJ2-5|NA|NA|TRBV3-1/TRBV3-2
CASSQDKKGAGETQYF
TGTGCCAGCAGCCAAGATAAGAAGGGGGCGGGGGAGACCCAGTACTTC
>TRBJ2-6|NA|NA|TRBV6-5
CASELSGANVLTF
TGTGCCAGCGAGCTCTCTGGGGCCAACGTCCTGACTTTC
>TRBJ1-2|NA|NA|TRBV7-9
CASSPGQLSYGYTF
TGTGCCAGCAGCCCAGGACAGCTTTCTTATGGCTACACCTTC
>TRBJ1-5|NA|NA|TRBV6-1
CASSEGTGKGQPQHF
TGTGCCAGCAGTGAAGGAACAGGGAAGGGTCAGCCCCAGCATTTT
>TRBJ1-2|NA|NA|TRBV10-1
CASSESNAGMAGYTF
TGCGCCAGCAGTGAGTCCAACGCAGGGATGGCTGGCTACACCTTC
>TRBJ2-2|TRBD1|NA|TRBV2
CASSPRGTGVFGTGELFF
TGTGCCAGCAGCCCCCGGGGGACAGGGGTTTTTGGCACCGGGGAGCTGTTTTTT
>TRBJ2-1|NA|NA|TRBV18
CASSPTGSSYNEQFF
TGTGCCAGCTCACCAACAGGAAGCTCCTACAATGAGCAGTTCTTC
>TRBJ1-2|TRBD1|NA|TRBV6-5
CAIRDRGGGYTF
TGTGCCATCCGGGACAGGGGAGGTGGCTACACCTTC
>TRBJ2-5|NA|NA|TRBV5-1
CASSLEGTSQETQYF
TGCGCCAGCAGCTTGGAGGGGACTTCACAAGAGACCCAGTACTTC
>TRBJ1-6|NA|NA|TRBV6-6
CASSLPATGDSPLHF
TGTGCCAGCAGCCTCCCCGCGACAGGTGATTCACCCCTCCACTTT
>TRBJ2-7|NA|NA|TRBV10-2
CASSELQGLNYEQYF
TGCGCCAGCAGTGAGTTACAGGGTCTGAACTACGAGCAGTACTTC
>TRBJ2-7|TRBD2|NA|TRBV29-1
CSVRTSGDYEQYF
TGCAGCGTTCGGACTAGCGGGGACTACGAGCAGTACTTC
>TRBJ2-1|TRBD1|NA|TRBV27
CASSLLSTGDNEQFF
TGTGCCAGCAGTTTACTTTCCACAGGGGACAATGAGCAGTTCTTC
>TRBJ1-6|NA|NA|TRBV30
CAWSPPNQRILNSPLHF
TGTGCCTGGAGCCCCCCGAATCAACGCATCCTAAATTCACCCCTCCACTTT
>TRBJ1-1|NA|few|TRBV18
CASSPQPNTEAFF
TGTGCCAGCTCACCACAGCCCAACACTGAAGCTTTCTTT
>TRBJ1-5|NA|NA|TRBV2
CASSVESNQPQHF
TGTGCCAGCAGTGTAGAGAGCAATCAGCCCCAGCATTTT
>TRBJ1-4|NA|few|TRBV4-1
CASSQGLGVDNEKLFF
TGCGCCAGCAGCCAGGGCCTCGGGGTTGATAATGAAAAACTGTTTTTT
>TRBJ2-1|TRBD1|few|TRBV30
CACPGQGVSNEQFF
TGTGCCTGTCCTGGACAGGGGGTTAGCAATGAGCAGTTCTTC
>TRBJ1-6|NA|NA|TRBV5-4
CASSFNNSPLHF
TGTGCCAGCAGCTTCAATAATTCACCCCTCCACTTT
>TRBJ2-6|NA|NA|TRBV29-1
CSVVGVASSGANVLTF
TGCAGCGTTGTCGGGGTCGCTAGCTCTGGGGCCAACGTCCTGACTTTC
>TRBJ1-2|NA|NA|TRBV15
CATSRDKGGPGYTF
TGTGCCACCAGCAGGGACAAGGGAGGTCCCGGCTACACCTTC
>TRBJ2-1|TRBD1|NA|TRBV29-1
CSVLNRQGRGYNEQFF
TGCAGCGTGCTAAACCGACAGGGAAGGGGCTACAATGAGCAGTTCTTC
>TRBJ2-7|NA|NA|TRBV3-1/TRBV3-2
CASSQGTYPSYEQYF
TGTGCCAGCAGCCAAGGGACTTACCCATCCTACGAGCAGTACTTC
>TRBJ1-6|NA|NA|TRBV5-6
CASSIGGGDSPLHF
TGTGCCAGCAGCATAGGCGGGGGGGATTCACCCCTCCACTTT
>TRBJ1-3|NA|once|TRBV2
CASSELQGSAGNTIYF
TGTGCCAGCAGTGAGCTACAGGGTTCGGCTGGAAACACCATATATTTT
>TRBJ2-7|NA|NA|TRBV28
CASSFGRGTYEQYF
TGTGCCAGCAGTTTCGGCAGGGGAACCTACGAGCAGTACTTC
>TRBJ2-3|TRBD2|NA|TRBV9
CASSKHRTSGGTDTQYF
TGTGCCAGCAGCAAACACCGGACTAGCGGAGGCACAGATACGCAGTATTTT
>TRBJ1-4|TRBD1|NA|TRBV2
CAVPGQNSLVDEKLFF
TGTGCCGTCCCGGGACAGAACTCTTTGGTGGATGAAAAACTGTTTTTT
>TRBJ2-7|NA|NA|TRBV12-1
CASSPWTGGKDEQYF
TGTGCCAGCAGCCCGTGGACAGGGGGCAAGGACGAGCAGTACTTC
>TRBJ2-2|NA|NA|TRBV6-6
CAARGGNTGELFF
TGTGCCGCCCGGGGAGGGAACACCGGGGAGCTGTTTTTT
>TRBJ1-1|NA|NA|TRBV7-2
CASSSSSHNTEAFF
TGTGCCAGCAGCTCCTCGAGCCACAACACTGAAGCTTTCTTT
>TRBJ2-7|TRBD1|NA|TRBV5-1
CASSLATGTGVDEQYF
TGCGCCAGCAGCTTGGCCACGGGGACAGGGGTCGACGAGCAGTACTTC
>TRBJ1-3|TRBD1|NA|TRBV18
CASSPRDSERNTIYF
TGTGCCAGCTCACCCCGGGACAGCGAAAGAAACACCATATATTTT
>TRBJ1-1|NA|NA|TRBV5-1
CASSLEQNTEAFF
TGCGCCAGCAGCTTGGAGCAGAACACTGAAGCTTTCTTT
>TRBJ2-7|TRBD1|NA|TRBV13
CASSLLSRGPGEQYF
TGTGCCAGCAGCTTATTGTCGAGGGGGCCGGGGGAGCAGTACTTC
>TRBJ2-3|TRBD2|NA|TRBV4-1
CASSQGSAGVIVYTQYF
TGCGCCAGCAGCCAAGGGTCGGCGGGGGTAATAGTTTATACGCAGTATTTT
>TRBJ1-3|NA|NA|TRBV7-9
CASSLQGSGNTIYF
TGTGCCAGCAGCCTCCAGGGCTCTGGAAACACCATATATTTT
>TRBJ2-3|TRBD1|NA|TRBV10-2
CAGTSTGGATDTQYF
TGCGCCGGGACTTCGACAGGGGGCGCGACAGATACGCAGTATTTT
>TRBJ2-2|TRBD2|few|TRBV5-4
CASSLALGRDTGELFF
TGTGCCAGCAGCTTGGCACTAGGGAGGGACACCGGGGAGCTGTTTTTT
>TRBJ1-3|NA|NA|TRBV14
CASSQDFRASGNTIYF
TGTGCCAGCAGCCAAGATTTTAGAGCCTCTGGAAACACCATATATTTT
>TRBJ2-2|NA|few|TRBV9
CASSGAGVSGELFF
TGTGCCAGCAGCGGGGCAGGGGTGTCCGGGGAGCTGTTTTTT
>TRBJ1-3|NA|many|TRBV28
CASNTQVLSSGNTIYF
TGTGCCAGCAACACACAGGTCCTTAGCTCTGGAAACACCATATATTTT
>TRBJ2-4|TRBD1|NA|TRBV28
CASSNTHRGREFQYF
TGTGCCAGCAGCAATACACACAGGGGGCGTGAATTTCAGTACTTC
>TRBJ1-5|NA|NA|TRBV18
CASSPGFGTPNQPQHF
TGTGCCAGCTCACCAGGATTCGGGACTCCCAATCAGCCCCAGCATTTT
>TRBJ1-3|TRBD1|NA|TRBV3-1/TRBV3-2
CASSRDRGNTIYF
TGTGCCAGCAGCCGGGACAGGGGAAACACCATATATTTT
>TRBJ1-1|NA|NA|TRBV7-8
CASSSTGPEAFF
TGTGCCAGCAGCTCCACTGGGCCCGAAGCTTTCTTT
>TRBJ1-1|NA|few|TRBV7-9
CASSLRDIEAFF
TGTGCCAGCAGCTTACGGGACATCGAAGCTTTCTTT